Here is one TCR beta chain with its context. The antigen is undetermined. With a J-beta primer mix and a sample-barcoded 5' primer, a second PCR ran roughly 6 to 12 cycles. TCRdb re-called the 5' RACE reads through MiXCR, storing one row per CDR3 protein. The sample has 1.5 million to 2 million distinct CDR3 sequences, 34% seen once. The data were taken from a study of blood T cells in healthy people across ages. Study results and limitations: Older age coincided with a roughly linear decline in TCR beta diversity per million T cells.

V lost 5 bases and J lost 2; bases outside the gene matches: 7. CDR1 is SGHTA, CDR2 FQGTGA, per germline. The CDR3 length is 15 residues. The TCR comes from a woman aged 25 to 39 in good health. The J gene is TRBJ2-3, the V gene TRBV7-3; 7 bases align to TRBD1. Material for sequencing was blood. The CDR3 spells CASSATGVNTDTQYF. As DNA, the CDR3 is TGTGCCAGCAGCGCCACAGGGGTCAACACAGATACGCAGTATTTT. The whole variable domain, filled in from reference TRBV7-3 and TRBJ2-3, reads GAGVSQTPSNKVTEKGKYVELRCDPISGHTALYWYRQSLGQGPEFLIYFQGTGAADDSGLPNDRFFAVRPEGSVSTLKIQRTERGDSAVYLCASSATGVNTDTQYFGPGTRLTVL.